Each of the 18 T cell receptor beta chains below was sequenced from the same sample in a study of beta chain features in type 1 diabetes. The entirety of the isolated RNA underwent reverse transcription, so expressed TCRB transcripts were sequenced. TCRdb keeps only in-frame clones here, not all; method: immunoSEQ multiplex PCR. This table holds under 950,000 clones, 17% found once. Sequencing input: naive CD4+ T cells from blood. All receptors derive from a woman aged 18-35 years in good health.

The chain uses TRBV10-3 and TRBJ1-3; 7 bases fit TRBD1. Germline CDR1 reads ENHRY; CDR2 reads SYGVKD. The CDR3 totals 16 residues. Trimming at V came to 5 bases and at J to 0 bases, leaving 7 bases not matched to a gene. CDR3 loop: CAISPRQGSSGNTIYF. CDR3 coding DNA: TGTGCCATCAGTCCGAGACAGGGCAGCTCTGGAAACACCATATATTTT.

The CDR3 bases are TGCGCCAGCAGCCAAGGGAGGGCAGATACGCAGTATTTT. As protein: CASSQGRADTQYF. The chain joins TRBV5-1 to TRBJ2-3, with 7 bases lining up with TRBD2. Germline trimming cut 4 bases from V and 4 bases from J; bases unmatched to any gene: 3. CDR1 and CDR2 (germline): SGHRS, YFSETQ. This CDR3 is 13 amino acids long.

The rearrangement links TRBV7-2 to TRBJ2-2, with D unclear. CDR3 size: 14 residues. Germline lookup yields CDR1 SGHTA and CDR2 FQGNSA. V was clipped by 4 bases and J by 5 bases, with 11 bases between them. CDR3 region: CASSSLRLTGELFF. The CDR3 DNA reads TGTGCCAGCAGCTCTCTCCGTTTAACCGGGGAGCTGTTTTTT.

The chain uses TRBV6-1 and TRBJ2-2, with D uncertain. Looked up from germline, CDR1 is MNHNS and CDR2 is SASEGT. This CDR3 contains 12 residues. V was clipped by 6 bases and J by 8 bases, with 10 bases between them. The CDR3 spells CASRWSAGELFF. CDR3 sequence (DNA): TGTGCCAGCAGGTGGAGCGCGGGGGAGCTGTTTTTT.

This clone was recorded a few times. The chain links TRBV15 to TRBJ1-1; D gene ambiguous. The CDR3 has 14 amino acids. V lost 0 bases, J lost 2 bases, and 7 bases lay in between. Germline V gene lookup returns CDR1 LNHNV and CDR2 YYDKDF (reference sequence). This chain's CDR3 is CATSREEGNTEAFF. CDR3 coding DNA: TGTGCCACCAGCAGAGAAGAGGGAAACACTGAAGCTTTCTTT.

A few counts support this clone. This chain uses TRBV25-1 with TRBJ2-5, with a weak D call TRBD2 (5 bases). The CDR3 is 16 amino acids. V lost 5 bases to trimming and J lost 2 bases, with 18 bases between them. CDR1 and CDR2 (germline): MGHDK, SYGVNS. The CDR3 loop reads CASSPKRTDGQETQYF. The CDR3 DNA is TGTGCCAGCAGTCCGAAGCGGACTGACGGGCAAGAGACCCAGTACTTC.

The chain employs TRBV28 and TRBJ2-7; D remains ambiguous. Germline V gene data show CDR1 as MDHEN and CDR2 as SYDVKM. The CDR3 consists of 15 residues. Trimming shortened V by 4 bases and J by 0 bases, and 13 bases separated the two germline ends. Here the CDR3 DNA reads TGTGCCAGCAGTTCCGTGGCGCTAAGCTCCTACGAGCAGTACTTC. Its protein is CASSSVALSSYEQYF. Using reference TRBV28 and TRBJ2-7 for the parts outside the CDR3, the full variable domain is DVKVTQSSRYLVKRTGEKVFLECVQDMDHENMFWYRQDPGLGLRLIYFSYDVKMKEKGDIPEGYSVSREKKERFSLILESASTNQTSMYLCASSSVALSSYEQYFGPGTRLTVT.

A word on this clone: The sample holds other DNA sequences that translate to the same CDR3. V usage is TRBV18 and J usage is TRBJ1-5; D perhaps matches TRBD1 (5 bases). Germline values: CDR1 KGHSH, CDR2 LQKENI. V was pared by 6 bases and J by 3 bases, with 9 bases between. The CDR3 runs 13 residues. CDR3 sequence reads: CASSQGNNQPQHF. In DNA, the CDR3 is TGTGCCAGCTCTCAGGGAAACAATCAGCCCCAGCATTTT.

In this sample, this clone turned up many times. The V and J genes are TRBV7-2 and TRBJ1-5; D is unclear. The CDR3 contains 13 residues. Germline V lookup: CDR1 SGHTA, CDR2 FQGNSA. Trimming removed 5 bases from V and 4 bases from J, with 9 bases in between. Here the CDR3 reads CASSPNMNQPQHF. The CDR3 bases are TGTGCCAGCAGCCCGAACATGAATCAGCCCCAGCATTTT.

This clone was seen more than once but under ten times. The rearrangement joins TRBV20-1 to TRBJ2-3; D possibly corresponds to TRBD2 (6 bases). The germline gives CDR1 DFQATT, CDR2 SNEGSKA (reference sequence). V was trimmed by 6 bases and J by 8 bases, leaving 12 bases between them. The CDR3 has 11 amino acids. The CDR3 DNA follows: TGCAGTGCACCGGTCGGGGGTACGCAGTATTTT. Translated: CSAPVGGTQYF.

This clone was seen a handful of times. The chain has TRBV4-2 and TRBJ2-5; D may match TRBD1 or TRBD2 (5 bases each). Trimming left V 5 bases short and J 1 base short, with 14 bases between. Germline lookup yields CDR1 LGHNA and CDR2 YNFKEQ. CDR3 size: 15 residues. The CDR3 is CASSLQGGGQETQYF. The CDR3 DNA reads TGTGCCAGCAGCTTGCAGGGTGGGGGCCAAGAGACCCAGTACTTC.

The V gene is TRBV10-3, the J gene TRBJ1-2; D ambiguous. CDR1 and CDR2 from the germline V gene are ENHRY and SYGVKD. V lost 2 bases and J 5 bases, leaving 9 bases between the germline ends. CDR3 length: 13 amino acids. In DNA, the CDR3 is TGTGCCATCAGTGAGGGGGAGAGGTATGGCTACACCTTC. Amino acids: CAISEGERYGYTF.

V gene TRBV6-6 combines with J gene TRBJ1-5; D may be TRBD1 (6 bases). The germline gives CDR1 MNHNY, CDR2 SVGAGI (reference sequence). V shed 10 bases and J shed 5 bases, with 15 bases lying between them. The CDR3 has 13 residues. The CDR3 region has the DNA TGTGCCACCAAACAGGGTTCTGATCAGCCCCAGCATTTT. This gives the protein CATKQGSDQPQHF.

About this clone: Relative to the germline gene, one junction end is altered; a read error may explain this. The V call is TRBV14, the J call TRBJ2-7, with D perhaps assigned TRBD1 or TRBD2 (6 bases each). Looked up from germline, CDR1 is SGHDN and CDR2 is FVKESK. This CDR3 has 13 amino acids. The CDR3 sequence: CTSSRGGLYEQYF. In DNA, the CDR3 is TGTACCAGCAGCCGAGGGGGACTCTACGAGCAGTACTTC.

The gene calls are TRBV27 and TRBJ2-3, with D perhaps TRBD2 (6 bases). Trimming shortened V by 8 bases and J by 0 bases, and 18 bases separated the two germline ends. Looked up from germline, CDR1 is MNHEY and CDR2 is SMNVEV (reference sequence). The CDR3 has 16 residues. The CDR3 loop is CASRINGGLSTDTQYF. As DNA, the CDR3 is TGTGCCAGCCGCATCAACGGGGGTTTGAGCACAGATACGCAGTATTTT.

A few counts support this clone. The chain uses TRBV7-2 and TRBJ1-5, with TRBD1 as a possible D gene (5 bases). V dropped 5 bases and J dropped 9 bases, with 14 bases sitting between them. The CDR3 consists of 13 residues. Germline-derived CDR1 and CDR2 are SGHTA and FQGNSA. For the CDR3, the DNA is TGTGCCAGCAGCCTCGACGGGGGTTGGCCCCAGCATTTT. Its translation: CASSLDGGWPQHF.

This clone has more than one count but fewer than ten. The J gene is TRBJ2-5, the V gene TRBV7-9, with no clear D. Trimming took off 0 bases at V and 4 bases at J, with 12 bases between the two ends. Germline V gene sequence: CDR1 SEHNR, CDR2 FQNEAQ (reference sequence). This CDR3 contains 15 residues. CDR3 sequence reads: CASSLAQGTRETQYF. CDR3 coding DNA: TGTGCCAGCAGCTTAGCTCAAGGCACTCGAGAGACCCAGTACTTC. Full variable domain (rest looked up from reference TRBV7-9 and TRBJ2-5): DTGVSQNPRHKITKRGQNVTFRCDPISEHNRLYWYRQTLGQGPEFLTYFQNEAQLEKSRLLSDRFSAERPKGSFSTLEIQRTEQGDSAMYLCASSLAQGTRETQYFGPGTRLLVL.

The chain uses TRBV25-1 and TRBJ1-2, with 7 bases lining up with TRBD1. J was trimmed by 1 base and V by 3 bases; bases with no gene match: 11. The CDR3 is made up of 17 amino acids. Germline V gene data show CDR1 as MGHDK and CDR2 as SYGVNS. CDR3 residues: CASSESTGTVINYGYTF. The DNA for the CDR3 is TGTGCCAGCAGTGAGTCTACCGGGACAGTCATTAACTATGGCTACACCTTC.